The clone carrying this T cell receptor (beta chain) is medium-sized by share. The antigen is not known. This sample is drawn from a study of neurological immune-mediated disorders. Sequencing runs each yielded over 190 million TCR-beta sequences from 15-18 subjects. Each CDR3 protein gets one entry after TCRdb re-called the 5' RACE reads with MiXCR. In the table there are fewer than 50,000 distinct CDR3 sequences, about 2.3% of which are singletons. The germline V gene has CDR1 SGHRS and CDR2 YFSETQ. The length of the CDR3 is 11 residues. The ends were cut back, 0 bases at V and 5 bases at J, with 2 bases in the middle. Study results and caveats: Falling below healthy controls, multiple sclerosis showed the least TCR clonal expansion, while HTLV-1-associated myelopathy showed the most. With the multiple sclerosis repertoire cluster, none of the clinical or MRI features showed an association.

This sequence was found in a man aged 30 to 39 with multiple sclerosis. Material: PBMCs. This chain links TRBV5-1 with TRBJ2-5; D gene unclear. The CDR3 DNA reads as TGCGCCAGCAGCTTGGAGGAGACCCAGTACTTC. Protein sequence: CASSLEETQYF.